Detailed here is one T cell receptor beta chain. What it recognizes is unknown. One junction end disagrees with the germline gene, perhaps due to a read error. TCRdb re-derived calls from the 5' RACE reads in MiXCR, one entry per CDR3 protein. Seen here are around 9,900 distinct CDR3 sequences, about 6.5% observed once, and the top ten hold roughly 7.1%. The sample originates from a study of spatial heterogeneity in lung cancer. Study-wide results and caveats: The number of expanded tumor alpha and beta chains correlated with mutation number.

CDR1 is SEHNR and CDR2 is FQNEAQ in the germline V gene (reference sequence). CDR3 length: 12 amino acids. Documented time point: sample taken at primary tumor resection. The clonotype comes from a female donor with early-stage non-small cell lung cancer. Material: lung tumor tissue, obtained at surgery. This chain uses TRBV7-9 with TRBJ2-1, with a possible D match to TRBD2 (6 bases). The CDR3 loop is CASSPDYSEQFF. CDR3 in DNA: TGTGCCAGCAGCCCGGACTACAGTGAGCAGTTCTTC.